This TCR beta chain was found in a study of CD8 T cell repertoires and HIV-1 epitope variants. V dropped 3 bases and J dropped 3; count of bases not matched to a gene: 4. Germline V gene lookup returns CDR1 LNHDA and CDR2 SQIVND (reference sequence). This CDR3 contains 14 residues. TCRdb keeps only in-frame clones here, not all; method: immunoSEQ multiplex PCR. Among 2,500 to 3,500 clones listed, about 69% were seen once. Regarding this clone: The antigen is not known.

The genes are TRBV19 and TRBJ1-1; TRBD1 matches at 7 bases. Specimen: cultured CD8+ T cells derived from PBMCs. This clonotype was obtained from a male donor with HIV. The CDR3 here is CASSIGRGDTEAFF. In nucleotides, the CDR3 is TGTGCCAGTAGTATCGGCAGGGGGGACACTGAAGCTTTCTTT. Supplemented by reference TRBV19 and TRBJ1-1, the full variable domain reads DGGITQSPKYLFRKEGQNVTLSCEQNLNHDAMYWYRQDPGQGLRLIYYSQIVNDFQKGDIAEGYSVSREKKESFPLTVTSAQKNPTAFYLCASSIGRGDTEAFFGQGTRLTVV.